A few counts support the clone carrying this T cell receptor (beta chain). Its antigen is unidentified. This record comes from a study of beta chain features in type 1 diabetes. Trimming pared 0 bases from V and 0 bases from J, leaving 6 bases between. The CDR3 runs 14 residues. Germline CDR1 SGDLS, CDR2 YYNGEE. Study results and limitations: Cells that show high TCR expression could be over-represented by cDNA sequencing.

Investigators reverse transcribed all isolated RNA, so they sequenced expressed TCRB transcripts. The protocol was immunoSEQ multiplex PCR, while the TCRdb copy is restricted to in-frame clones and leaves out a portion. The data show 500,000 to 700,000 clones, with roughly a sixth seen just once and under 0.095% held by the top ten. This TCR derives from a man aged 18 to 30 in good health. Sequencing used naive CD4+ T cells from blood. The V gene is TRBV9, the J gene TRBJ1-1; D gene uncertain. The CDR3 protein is CASSVGSMNTEAFF. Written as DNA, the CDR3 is TGTGCCAGCAGCGTAGGCAGCATGAACACTGAAGCTTTCTTT.